These 3 T cell receptor beta chains came from one sample sequenced in a study of post-analysis software for immune sequencing data. Study-wide points: The study found TRBV5-6, TRBV5-1 and TRBV20-1 among 4 or 5 TRBV segments more frequent in patients than controls.

These receptors have no known antigen. The TCR beta cDNA libraries contained unique molecular identifiers. TCRdb ran MiXCR on the PCR reads and lists one entry per CDR3 protein. The top ten hold around 1.5% of the sample, which has approximately 180,000 distinct CDR3 sequences, roughly 30% seen once. Material for sequencing was blood. The origin of the receptors is a girl between 5 and 17 years old with multiple sclerosis.

This clonotype was observed a few times. The rearrangement joins TRBV24-1 to TRBJ2-7; 9 nucleotides line up with TRBD1. CDR1 KGHDR and CDR2 SFDVKD come from the germline V gene. With 11 bases clipped from V and 4 bases from J, the junction kept 11 bases outside the gene matches. The CDR3 has 14 residues. The CDR3 region has the DNA TGTGCCATCTCCCCCGGGACAGGGACTTACGAGCAGTACTTC. Its translation is CAISPGTGTYEQYF.

This clonotype was seen at least ten times. V is TRBV7-8 and J is TRBJ1-2; 8 bases align to TRBD1. In germline, CDR1 is SGHVS, CDR2 FQNEAQ. V dropped 4 bases and J dropped 3; count of bases not matched to a gene: 10. The CDR3 is made up of 16 amino acids. The CDR3 region has the DNA TGTGCCAGCAGCTCACGTCCCGGGACAGGTCACTATGGCTACACCTTC. It codes for CASSSRPGTGHYGYTF.

The chain has TRBV6-4 and TRBJ1-1; no definite D call. Germline assignment: CDR1 MRHNA and CDR2 SNTAGT. V dropped 4 bases and J dropped 3 bases, with 12 bases sitting between them. The length of the CDR3 is 14 residues. The CDR3 DNA reads as TGTGCCAGCAGTGCAATAGCTGGGGACACTGAAGCTTTCTTT. It encodes CASSAIAGDTEAFF.